Each of the 28 T cell receptor beta chains below was sequenced from the same sample in a study of metastatic and nonmetastatic thyroid tumors. TCRdb re-called the PCR reads via MiXCR. The table has 25,000 to 40,000 clones, around 20% seen once; the top ten hold 20% to 25%. Patients had received no treatment of any kind before thyroid surgery. The sequenced sample was blood. The receptors come from a female donor with papillary thyroid cancer or a benign thyroid nodule (not recorded which). Some clones in this sample may be carry-over from other donors' samples.

The chain combines TRBV20-1 with TRBJ2-7; the match to TRBD1 covers 10 bases. Germline CDR1 and CDR2: DFQATT and SNEGSKA (reference sequence). The V gene end was trimmed by 3 bases and the J gene end by 5 bases; junction bases not matched to a gene: 7. The length of the CDR3 is 14 residues. The CDR3 protein is CSARPGQGMNEQYF. The CDR3 DNA sequence: TGCAGTGCTAGGCCGGGACAGGGGATGAACGAGCAGTACTTC.

On this clone itself: Other nucleotide sequences from this sample produce the same CDR3. The chain employs TRBV6-6 and TRBJ2-2; D may be TRBD1 (5 bases). Germline V CDR1 and CDR2: MNHNY, SVGAGI (reference sequence). The V end lost 2 bases, the J end lost 2 bases, and 9 bases lay between the germline ends. The CDR3 loop spans 15 amino acids. CDR3 loop: CASSYGQPNTGELFF. In DNA, the CDR3 is TGTGCCAGCAGTTACGGACAACCTAACACCGGGGAGCTGTTTTTT.

This sequence joins TRBV20-1 and TRBJ1-1; D gene unclear. The CDR3 is 14 residues long. Germline V CDR1 and CDR2: DFQATT, SNEGSKA (reference sequence). The V end was cut by 4 bases, the J end by 1 base, with 13 bases between. The CDR3 DNA reads TGCAGTGCTATTTCTGGCTCTTGGAACACTGAAGCTTTCTTT. This codes for CSAISGSWNTEAFF.

The gene calls are TRBV6-1 and TRBJ2-5, with TRBD2 as a possible D gene (6 bases). Germline values: CDR1 MNHNS, CDR2 SASEGT. The CDR3 loop spans 11 amino acids. V was cut by 3 bases and J by 7 bases, with 6 bases left in between. The CDR3 coding sequence is TGTGCCAGCAGTGAGGGAGGGACCCAGTACTTC. Translation: CASSEGGTQYF.

This clone was seen a single time. J is TRBJ1-6 and V is TRBV20-1; D ambiguous. Trimming left V 0 bases short and J 8 bases short, with 8 bases between. Germline assignment: CDR1 DFQATT and CDR2 SNEGSKA (reference sequence). The CDR3 covers 13 residues. The CDR3 sequence is CSAREGFYSPLHF. CDR3 coding DNA: TGCAGTGCTAGAGAGGGGTTTTATTCACCCCTCCACTTT.

This clone has at least ten counts. The chain carries TRBV27 and TRBJ2-1; 9 bases match TRBD1. The CDR3 consists of 16 residues. Germline V gives CDR1 MNHEY, CDR2 SMNVEV (reference sequence). Losses at the gene ends were 3 bases for V and 6 bases for J; bases not matched to a gene: 9. As DNA, the CDR3 is TGTGCCAGCAGTTTGAGCGGACAGGGGCCTGGCAATGAGCAGTTCTTC. It encodes CASSLSGQGPGNEQFF.

The genes are TRBV6-5 and TRBJ1-1, with TRBD1 matching 9 bases. The trim removed 4 bases at V and 5 bases at J, leaving 8 bases unmatched. Germline CDR1 MNHEY, CDR2 SVGAGI. CDR3 length: 15 residues. The CDR3 here is CASSSQTGGKTEAFF. The DNA of the CDR3 is TGTGCCAGCAGTTCCCAGACAGGGGGGAAGACTGAAGCTTTCTTT.

This clone was detected many times. This chain links TRBV14 with TRBJ1-5; D unresolved. Germline values: CDR1 SGHDN, CDR2 FVKESK. There are 13 residues in the CDR3. Trimming took off 3 bases at V and 7 bases at J, with 10 bases between the two ends. The CDR3 spells CASSQSFGQPQHF. For the CDR3, the DNA is TGTGCCAGCAGCCAGAGCTTCGGGCAGCCCCAGCATTTT.

This clone was observed at least ten times. The rearrangement uses TRBV10-2 and TRBJ2-5; 16 nucleotides align to TRBD2. The CDR3 length is 16 residues. V shed 4 bases, J shed 5 bases, and the junction held 4 bases outside the gene matches. Germline lookup yields CDR1 WSHSY and CDR2 SAAADI. CDR3 coding DNA: TGCGCCAGCAGTGGCGGGACTAGCGGGGGGGTCGAGACCCAGTACTTC. Translation gives CASSGGTSGGVETQYF.

This clone has a count of ten or more. V usage is TRBV20-1 and J usage is TRBJ2-4; D gene ambiguous. Germline assignment: CDR1 DFQATT and CDR2 SNEGSKA (reference sequence). The CDR3 extends over 15 amino acids. V was clipped by 3 bases and J by 1 base, with 13 bases between them. Here the CDR3 DNA reads TGCAGTGCTAGTGGTCAGGATGGTGCCAAAAACATTCAGTACTTC. This sequence encodes CSASGQDGAKNIQYF.

As for this clone: This specimen includes other DNA sequences encoding the same CDR3. The chain is built from TRBV20-1 and TRBJ1-1; D possibly corresponds to TRBD1 (5 bases). V was pared by 2 bases and J by 3 bases, with 10 bases between. The CDR3 consists of 13 residues. Germline lookup yields CDR1 DFQATT and CDR2 SNEGSKA (reference sequence). CDR3 residues: CSARRGFDTEAFF. The CDR3 DNA follows: TGCAGTGCTAGAAGGGGATTTGACACTGAAGCTTTCTTT.

This clone has a count of ten or more. The chain recombines TRBV20-1 with TRBJ1-5; TRBD1 agrees at 8 bases. V was pared by 3 bases and J by 3 bases, with 7 bases of the junction left unmatched. Germline lookup yields CDR1 DFQATT and CDR2 SNEGSKA (reference sequence). This CDR3 is 15 amino acids long. In DNA, the CDR3 is TGCAGTGCTAGTCCCGGGACAGGCAACAATCAGCCCCAGCATTTT. Encoded protein: CSASPGTGNNQPQHF.

This chain connects TRBV5-1 to TRBJ2-1; TRBD2 agrees at 12 bases. With 4 bases clipped from V and 7 bases from J, the junction kept 9 bases outside the gene matches. This CDR3 region has 16 residues. Germline values: CDR1 SGHRS, CDR2 YFSETQ. CDR3: CASSPPRTSGKNEQFF. The CDR3 coding sequence is TGCGCCAGCAGCCCCCCTCGGACTAGCGGGAAGAATGAGCAGTTCTTC.

The J gene is TRBJ2-7, the V gene TRBV12-3 or TRBV12-4; D is unclear. The V end lost 2 bases, the J end lost 3 bases, and 11 bases lay between the germline ends. This CDR3 region has 14 residues. The CDR3 is CASSLFSGHYEQYF. DNA of the CDR3: TGTGCCAGCAGTTTATTTAGTGGGCACTACGAGCAGTACTTC.

This clone was counted many times. Sequence at one end of the junction differs from germline and may be a read error. CDR3: CASSRKFGPGTGESNGQFF. As DNA, the CDR3 is TGCGCCAGCAGCCGCAAATTCGGTCCCGGGACAGGGGAAAGCAATGGGCAGTTCTTC. This rearrangement joins TRBV4-1 to TRBJ2-1, with 10 nucleotides matching TRBD1. Germline assignment: CDR1 MGHRA and CDR2 YSYEKL. This CDR3 is built from 19 residues.

The chain uses TRBV11-2 and TRBJ1-1, with D unresolved. CDR3 length: 13 amino acids. The V end lost 0 bases, the J end lost 0 bases, and 2 bases lay between the germline ends. The germline V gene has CDR1 SGHAT and CDR2 FQNNGV. CDR3 region: CASSLDLNTEAFF. DNA for the CDR3: TGTGCCAGCAGCTTAGATCTGAACACTGAAGCTTTCTTT.

This clone has more than one count but fewer than ten. The chain links TRBV19 to TRBJ1-5, with D possibly matching TRBD1 (6 bases). From germline, CDR1 is LNHDA and CDR2 SQIVND (reference sequence). V was pared by 5 bases and J by 3 bases, with 11 bases between. CDR3 size: 14 residues. CDR3 loop: CASSGLGANQPQHF. The CDR3 DNA is TGTGCCAGTAGTGGTTTGGGGGCCAATCAGCCCCAGCATTTT.

This clone has a count of ten or more. The rearrangement uses TRBV7-6 and TRBJ1-6, with TRBD1 matching over 10 bases. The J segment lost 7 bases and the V segment lost 3 bases, leaving 3 bases of the junction unmatched. Germline-derived CDR1 and CDR2 are SGHVS and FNYEAQ. This CDR3 has 15 residues. This CDR3 is CASSLGTGANSPLHF. As DNA, the CDR3 is TGTGCCAGCAGCTTGGGGACAGGGGCGAATTCACCCCTCCACTTT.

This clone was seen a handful of times. This chain uses TRBV27 with TRBJ1-2, with a possible D match to TRBD1 (5 bases). CDR1 is MNHEY and CDR2 is SMNVEV in the germline V gene (reference sequence). This CDR3 region has 13 residues. The V end was cut by 1 base, the J end by 4 bases, with 7 bases between. The CDR3 DNA reads as TGTGCCAGCAGTTTATTAGGGACCTATGGCTACACCTTC. Its translation: CASSLLGTYGYTF.

This clone was recorded many times. The rearrangement uses TRBV28 and TRBJ1-5; no clear D. V gave up 6 bases and J gave up 4 bases, with 10 bases separating them. Germline V gene lookup returns CDR1 MDHEN and CDR2 SYDVKM. The CDR3 has 13 amino acids. The CDR3 DNA follows: TGTGCCAGCAGCCTCCGATCGAATCAGCCCCAGCATTTT. It translates to CASSLRSNQPQHF.

CDR3 DNA sequence: TGCAGTGCTAGAGATCCCCTAGCGGGAGGTCCGCGCACAGATACGCAGTATTTT. It codes for CSARDPLAGGPRTDTQYF. The chain has TRBV20-1 and TRBJ2-3; 11 bases map to TRBD2. V lost 0 bases, J lost 1 base, and 9 bases stayed unmatched. Looked up from germline, CDR1 is DFQATT and CDR2 is SNEGSKA (reference sequence). The CDR3 extends over 18 amino acids.

In its sample, this clone was seen many times. This chain joins TRBV6-2 or TRBV6-3 and TRBJ1-1; D is uncertain. The germline V gene encodes CDR1 MNHEY and CDR2 SVGEGT. This CDR3 comprises 13 residues. V was pared by 4 bases and J by 1 base, with 7 bases between. Here the CDR3 reads CASSSYPNTEAFF. DNA for the CDR3: TGTGCCAGCAGTTCGTACCCGAACACTGAAGCTTTCTTT.

There are many counts of this clone. The V gene is TRBV9, the J gene TRBJ1-3; D call uncertain. CDR1 is SGDLS and CDR2 is YYNGEE in the germline V gene. This CDR3 is built from 14 residues. Deletions cut 3 bases from V and 3 bases from J, with 10 bases between. The CDR3: CASSEISVGNTIYF. The CDR3 region has the DNA TGTGCCAGCAGCGAGATCTCGGTTGGAAACACCATATATTTT.

This clone was recorded many times. J is TRBJ2-1 and V is TRBV12-3 or TRBV12-4; TRBD1 aligns across 8 bases. This CDR3 contains 13 residues. V gave up 5 bases and J gave up 10 bases; unmatched junction bases: 7. For the CDR3, the DNA is TGTGCCAGCAGTACGGACAGGGTGTCCGAGCAGTTCTTC. Amino acid sequence: CASSTDRVSEQFF.

This clone was seen many times. This chain connects TRBV4-3 to TRBJ2-1, with TRBD2 matching 12 bases. This CDR3 region has 18 residues. Per the germline V gene, CDR1 is LGHNA and CDR2 is YSLEER. With 0 bases clipped from V and 4 bases from J, the junction kept 7 bases outside the gene matches. The DNA for the CDR3 is TGCGCCAGCAGCCAAGATAGTGGACTAGCGGGACTATACAATGAGCAGTTCTTC. Its protein product is CASSQDSGLAGLYNEQFF.

The table lists this clone with many counts. The junction does not match germline at one end; this may be a read error. This chain links TRBV7-7 with TRBJ1-1; D remains unclear. Germline lookup yields CDR1 SSHAT and CDR2 FNYEAQ (reference sequence). The CDR3 extends over 13 amino acids. The CDR3 is CASSPDGYTEAFF. CDR3 coding DNA: TGTGCTAGCAGCCCGGACGGTTACACTGAAGCTTTCTTT. Full variable domain (remainder filled in from reference TRBV7-7 and TRBJ1-1): GAGVSQSPRYKVTKRGQDVTLRCDPISSHATLYWYQQALGQGPEFLTYFNYEAQPDKSGLPSDRFSAERPEGSISTLTIQRTEQRDSAMYRCASSPDGYTEAFFGQGTRLTVV.

V usage is TRBV6-5 and J usage is TRBJ1-6, with D possibly being TRBD1 (5 bases). Per germline, CDR1 MNHEY and CDR2 SVGAGI. CDR3 length: 16 amino acids. V lost 1 base and J 5 bases, leaving 12 bases between the germline ends. In DNA form, the CDR3 reads TGTGCCAGCAGTTACTTTTTGGGACCGGATAATTCACCCCTCCACTTT. This sequence encodes CASSYFLGPDNSPLHF.

This clone was counted ten times or more. The chain carries TRBV7-2 and TRBJ2-5; the match to TRBD2 covers 16 bases. The CDR3 length is 15 residues. Germline V gene lookup returns CDR1 SGHTA and CDR2 FQGNSA. After removal of 8 bases from V and 1 base from J, the junction contained 1 base not matched to a gene. The CDR3 region has the DNA TGTGCCAGCGGGACTAGCGGGGGGGCCCAAGAGACCCAGTACTTC. This sequence encodes CASGTSGGAQETQYF. The complete variable domain, with remaining parts taken from reference TRBV7-2 and TRBJ2-5, reads GAGVSQSPSNKVTEKGKDVELRCDPISGHTALYWYRQSLGQGLEFLIYFQGNSAPDKSGLPSDRFSAERTGGSVSTLTIQRTQQEDSAVYLCASGTSGGAQETQYFGPGTRLLVL.